The 4 T cell receptor beta chains presented below share a single source sample, sequenced in a study of early T cells in non-severe SARS-CoV-2 infection (dated by TCRdb to about 2021). The protocol used for the library was 5' RACE. Data came from a NextSeq 500. Starting from the raw public reads, TCRdb applied fastp trimming at Q25, assembled clones with MiXCR and retained in-frame beta chains. Each CDR3 protein gets just one entry, which takes the most common genes and DNA from the rows behind it. The sample table shows around 70,000 distinct CDR3 sequences, and approximately 9.1% are seen once. The ten most abundant clones make up more than 2.5% of the sample. The sequencing sample was made of whole blood. The receptors here all came from an adult who was a healthcare worker with PCR-confirmed SARS-CoV-2 infection or an uninfected control (not recorded which).

The V gene is TRBV5-1, the J gene TRBJ1-5; D is possibly TRBD1 (5 bases). This CDR3 has 14 amino acids. V shed 0 bases and J shed 6 bases, with 10 bases lying between them. Germline V gene lookup returns CDR1 SGHRS and CDR2 YFSETQ. CDR3 protein: CASSLGQGTQPQHF. In DNA form, the CDR3 reads TGCGCCAGCAGCTTGGGGCAGGGAACTCAGCCCCAGCATTTT.

The chain links TRBV27 to TRBJ2-3; the match to TRBD2 covers 8 bases. With V trimmed by 6 bases and J by 1 base, 15 bases remained unmatched. The CDR3 covers 18 residues. The V gene's germline CDR1 is MNHEY and CDR2 SMNVEV (reference sequence). The CDR3 DNA reads as TGTGCCAGCAGCCACCGCCCGGCTAGCGGGTGGCGCACAGATACGCAGTATTTT. It is translated as CASSHRPASGWRTDTQYF.

This clonotype was picked up a small number of times. The chain combines TRBV27 with TRBJ2-2; D gene uncertain. Germline-derived CDR1 and CDR2 are MNHEY and SMNVEV (reference sequence). CDR3 length: 13 residues. V lost 6 bases and J lost 2, with 7 bases in between. CDR3 loop: CASSFANTGELFF. For the CDR3, the DNA is TGTGCCAGCAGCTTCGCTAACACCGGGGAGCTGTTTTTT.

The chain joins TRBV7-2 to TRBJ1-6, with D unclear. V lost 0 bases to trimming and J lost 16 bases, with 13 bases between them. The germline V gene encodes CDR1 SGHTA and CDR2 FQGNSA. The CDR3 has 13 amino acids. The CDR3 reads CASSLARQGALHF. The CDR3 DNA sequence: TGTGCCAGCAGCTTAGCACGTCAAGGAGCTCTCCACTTT. Combining the CDR3 with reference TRBV7-2 and TRBJ1-6 gives the whole variable domain GAGVSQSPSNKVTEKGKDVELRCDPISGHTALYWYRQSLGQGLEFLIYFQGNSAPDKSGLPSDRFSAERTGGSVSTLTIQRTQQEDSAVYLCASSLARQGALHFGNGTRLTVT.